This T cell receptor (beta chain) comes out of a study of blood T cell repertoires in COVID-19. Study-wide context: The samples span acute and convalescent COVID-19 from the United States, Italy and Spain.

Profiling relied on immunoSEQ multiplex PCR, and the TCRdb table lists in-frame clones only, not all of them. The sample includes over 250,000 clones, approximately 90% seen only once; the top ten take more than 0.95%. After removal of 1 base from V and 6 bases from J, the junction contained 0 bases not matched to a gene. Germline loops: CDR1 GTSNPN, CDR2 SVGIG (reference sequence). This CDR3 contains 15 residues. The sequence was collected from a woman aged 25 to 39 who had recovered from COVID-19. This chain joins TRBV30 and TRBJ2-2, with 15 positions matching TRBD2. The sample consisted of PBMCs or T cells enriched from blood (not recorded which). CDR3 sequence: CAWSGTSGRAGELFF. In nucleotides, the CDR3 is TGTGCCTGGAGTGGGACTAGCGGGAGGGCCGGGGAGCTGTTTTTT.